This T cell receptor (beta chain) was identified in a study of T cell responses to AZD1222 COVID-19 vaccine. Sequencing was performed with immunoSEQ multiplex PCR; in TCRdb, only in-frame clones are kept and a portion is missing. The data hold approximately 130,000 clones, with 85% to 90% observed a single time. General observations from the study: Reports indicate that nearly half of spike-specific TCRs are directed at unmutated variant regions. Sampling captured repertoires only after the peak T cell response.

V shed 4 bases, J shed 7 bases, and the junction held 9 bases outside the gene matches. Germline V gene lookup returns CDR1 MGHDK and CDR2 SYGVNS. The length of the CDR3 is 15 residues. Note on this clone: Its matching antigen is unknown.

This sequence originates from an adult in good health. The chain has TRBV25-1 and TRBJ1-2, with 10 bases that match TRBD1. Sequenced here: peripheral blood, sampled on day 0 of AZD1222 vaccination. CDR3 nucleotides: TGTGCCAGCAGTGTCTCCCCGGACAGGGGGTTTGGCTACACCTTC. It encodes CASSVSPDRGFGYTF.